This T cell receptor (beta chain) is from a study of early T cells in non-severe SARS-CoV-2 infection. Study details: With bulk RNA from unsorted whole blood as input, sequencing yielded unpaired chains. General observations from the study: Anti-spike CD8 specificities were favored by VDJdb matching, whose results missed private and CD4 specificities.

In germline, CDR1 is SGHTA, CDR2 FQGNSA. Trimming cost V 5 bases and J 3 bases, with 17 bases left between them. CDR3 length: 16 amino acids. By sample share, this clonotype is medium-sized. Its target is unknown. Unique molecular identifiers (one per individual cDNA molecule) were attached. TCRdb independently ran MiXCR on the 5' RACE reads; one entry per CDR3 protein. Here the sample spans 56,000 or so distinct CDR3 sequences, more than 13% being singletons. The sequence was obtained from an adult who was a healthcare worker with PCR-confirmed SARS-CoV-2 infection or an uninfected control (not recorded which). Sample: whole blood, taken at baseline. This chain uses TRBV7-2 with TRBJ2-1; D possibly corresponds to TRBD1 (7 bases). DNA for the CDR3: TGTGCCAGCAGCCGGCGACAGGGACTCTTCTACAATGAGCAGTTCTTC. It encodes CASSRRQGLFYNEQFF. Looking up the rest from reference TRBV7-2 and TRBJ2-1 gives the full variable domain: GAGVSQSPSNKVTEKGKDVELRCDPISGHTALYWYRQSLGQGLEFLIYFQGNSAPDKSGLPSDRFSAERTGGSVSTLTIQRTQQEDSAVYLCASSRRQGLFYNEQFFGPGTRLTVL.